Below are 21 T cell receptor beta chains sequenced from a single sample in a study of T cell responses to AZD1222 COVID-19 vaccine (dated by TCRdb to the early 2020s). Reading the label with the study, this specimen's time point is: about 28 days (+/-7) after the second vaccine dose. Libraries were constructed by the immunoSEQ multiplex PCR assay. The immuneACCESS repertoire file appears here via TCRdb, limited to in-frame rearrangements. These files lack a portion of the clones; in checked studies, under half of the deficit traces to unresolved V genes, and the cause of the others is not known. The sample contains some 45,000 clones, less than 95% of them found a single time. Clones ranked in the top ten supply over 35% of the sample. The sample consisted of peripheral blood, taken 28 days after the second AZD1222 dose. These TCRs come from an adult who received the AZD1222 COVID-19 vaccine.

The gene calls are TRBV7-8 and TRBJ2-7, with 7 nucleotides matching TRBD2. This CDR3 is 15 amino acids long. CDR1 is SGHVS, CDR2 FQNEAQ, per germline. The trim removed 5 bases at V and 2 bases at J, leaving 9 bases unmatched. As DNA, the CDR3 is TGTGCCAGCAGCATCCCTGTTGCGGGGGCCTACGAGCAGTACTTC. Its translation: CASSIPVAGAYEQYF.

This chain links TRBV6-1 with TRBJ2-7; no clear D. The CDR3 sequence is 14 residues long. Germline V gene sequence: CDR1 MNHNS, CDR2 SASEGT. V lost 1 base and J 7 bases, leaving 14 bases between the germline ends. The CDR3 DNA is TGTGCCAGCAGTGAAGGTCACGGCCTAGGTGAGCAGTACTTC. It encodes CASSEGHGLGEQYF.

This clone has just a few counts. The V gene is TRBV7-9, the J gene TRBJ1-1; D uncertain. This CDR3 is 15 amino acids long. V was pared by 2 bases and J by 1 base, with 11 bases between. Germline lookup yields CDR1 SEHNR and CDR2 FQNEAQ (reference sequence). This chain's CDR3 is CASSLPGAKNTEAFF. The CDR3 nucleotides read TGTGCCAGCAGCTTACCAGGAGCTAAGAACACTGAAGCTTTCTTT. Full variable domain (missing parts from reference TRBV7-9 and TRBJ1-1): DTGVSQNPRHKITKRGQNVTFRCDPISEHNRLYWYRQTLGQGPEFLTYFQNEAQLEKSRLLSDRFSAERPKGSFSTLEIQRTEQGDSAMYLCASSLPGAKNTEAFFGQGTRLTVV.

This clone was picked up one time. The chain has TRBV5-1 and TRBJ2-6, with 15 bases that match TRBD2. Trimming removed 4 bases from V and 2 bases from J; junction bases left unmatched: 13. CDR1 and CDR2 (germline): SGHRS, YFSETQ. The CDR3 extends over 21 amino acids. CDR3 DNA: TGCGCCAGCAGCCCCGTACCGGGGACTAGCGGGGGGATGGCTGGGGCCAACGTCCTGACTTTC. It codes for CASSPVPGTSGGMAGANVLTF.

The gene calls are TRBV19 and TRBJ1-3; TRBD1 is a possible D gene (5 bases). The CDR3 loop spans 18 amino acids. V lost 3 bases to trimming and J lost 1 base, with 19 bases between them. From germline, CDR1 is LNHDA and CDR2 SQIVND (reference sequence). The CDR3 is CASSIRGPGVSSGNTIYF. In DNA, the CDR3 is TGTGCCAGTAGTATCCGGGGCCCCGGTGTATCTTCTGGAAACACCATATATTTT.

The chain is built from TRBV30 and TRBJ2-2; D call uncertain. The CDR3 is made up of 12 amino acids. V gave up 3 bases and J gave up 6 bases, with 8 bases separating them. Germline CDR1 GTSNPN, CDR2 SVGIG (reference sequence). The CDR3 DNA follows: TGTGCCTGGAGGTATGATCCCGGGGAGCTGTTTTTT. This gives the protein CAWRYDPGELFF.

V and J are TRBV5-5 and TRBJ2-7; D gene ambiguous. Germline V gives CDR1 SGHKS, CDR2 YYEKEE (reference sequence). The CDR3 contains 15 residues. The germline V and J ends were trimmed by 0 bases and 0 bases, with 10 bases remaining between them. CDR3 coding DNA: TGTGCCAGCAGCTTGGACGACTCGAACTCCTACGAGCAGTACTTC. Translation gives CASSLDDSNSYEQYF.

The chain combines TRBV4-1 with TRBJ1-1, with no clear D. Trimming removed 0 bases from V and 5 bases from J, with 10 bases in between. Germline values: CDR1 MGHRA, CDR2 YSYEKL. This CDR3 spans 14 amino acids. CDR3 bases: TGCGCCAGCAGCCAAGACTCGGTGGGGACTGAAGCTTTCTTT. Translation gives CASSQDSVGTEAFF.

The chain recombines TRBV19 with TRBJ1-1, with TRBD1 matching 7 bases. The CDR3 has 15 amino acids. Trimming cost V 0 bases and J 3 bases; bases outside gene matches: 4. Germline-derived CDR1 and CDR2 are LNHDA and SQIVND (reference sequence). CDR3 residues: CASSIEGTEYTEAFF. In nucleotides, the CDR3 is TGTGCCAGTAGTATAGAGGGGACAGAATACACTGAAGCTTTCTTT.

The J gene is TRBJ1-2, the V gene TRBV6-6; TRBD1 matches 9 bases. V shed 4 bases and J 2 bases; nucleotides not matched to a gene: 5. In germline, CDR1 is MNHNY, CDR2 SVGAGI (reference sequence). CDR3 length: 15 residues. CDR3 amino acids: CASSSTGTGNYGYTF. DNA for the CDR3: TGTGCCAGCAGTTCTACCGGGACAGGGAACTATGGCTACACCTTC.

This sequence joins TRBV5-4 and TRBJ1-6; unclear D gene. The germline CDR1 and CDR2 sequences are SGHNT and YYREEE (reference sequence). The CDR3 is 15 residues long. Trimming cost V 1 base and J 6 bases, with 11 bases left between them. The CDR3 nucleotides are TGTGCCAGCAGCTTGTTACGGGAGGGTAATTCACCCCTCCACTTT. Translation gives CASSLLREGNSPLHF. The variable domain in full, with the rest retrieved from reference TRBV5-4 and TRBJ1-6, is ETGVTQSPTHLIKTRGQQVTLRCSSQSGHNTVSWYQQALGQGPQFIFQYYREEENGRGNFPPRFSGLQFPNYSSELNVNALELDDSALYLCASSLLREGNSPLHFGNGTRLTVT.

The rearrangement links TRBV11-2 to TRBJ1-4; D is unclear. Trimming took 5 bases from V and 8 from J, leaving 12 bases between them. The CDR3 spans 13 residues. Germline V gene data show CDR1 as SGHAT and CDR2 as FQNNGV. CDR3 DNA sequence: TGTGCCAGCAGCATTAGAGGCTGGGAAAAACTGTTTTTT. This sequence encodes CASSIRGWEKLFF.

The V and J genes are TRBV19 and TRBJ2-1, with D unresolved. The V gene's germline CDR1 is LNHDA and CDR2 SQIVND (reference sequence). There are 14 residues in the CDR3. V lost 2 bases, J lost 7 bases, and 12 bases lay in between. The CDR3 here is CASSIFGRLNEQFF. CDR3 in DNA: TGTGCCAGTAGTATATTCGGACGCCTTAATGAGCAGTTCTTC.

The V call is TRBV10-3, the J call TRBJ1-1; D is possibly TRBD1 (5 bases). The V and J ends lost 8 bases and 2 bases respectively, with 9 bases between them. The CDR3 totals 12 residues. The germline gives CDR1 ENHRY, CDR2 SYGVKD. This chain's CDR3 is CAIGAANTEAFF. The CDR3 nucleotides read TGTGCCATCGGGGCAGCAAACACTGAAGCTTTCTTT.

This clone came up a few times. In DNA form, the CDR3 reads TGCGCCAGCAGCGGAGACCAAGAGTATACGCAGTATTTT. It yields the protein CASSGDQEYTQYF. The rearrangement uses TRBV5-1 and TRBJ2-3, with D unclear. The CDR3 spans 13 residues. Looked up from germline, CDR1 is SGHRS and CDR2 is YFSETQ. V lost 4 bases and J lost 7, with 13 bases in between.

The V gene is TRBV5-1, the J gene TRBJ1-2, with 8 bases matching TRBD1. The CDR3 contains 14 residues. Trimming at V came to 0 bases and at J to 8 bases, leaving 6 bases not matched to a gene. Germline CDR1 reads SGHRS; CDR2 reads YFSETQ. The CDR3 DNA follows: TGCGCCAGCAGCTTGGACCAGGGGGCTCGCGGCTACACCTTC. Translation gives CASSLDQGARGYTF.

The J gene is TRBJ1-2, the V gene TRBV27; tentatively, D is TRBD1 (5 bases). V lost 3 bases, J lost 4 bases, and 9 bases lay in between. This CDR3 spans 13 amino acids. In germline, CDR1 is MNHEY, CDR2 SMNVEV (reference sequence). The CDR3 spells CASSFGRGYGYTF. DNA for the CDR3: TGTGCCAGCAGTTTCGGAAGGGGCTATGGCTACACCTTC.

This clone showed up just once. The CDR3 protein is CATMVQGSTEAFF. The DNA for the CDR3 is TGTGCCACCATGGTACAGGGGTCCACTGAAGCTTTCTTT. V usage is TRBV19 and J usage is TRBJ1-1, with TRBD1 identical over 7 bases. V lost 10 bases, J lost 4 bases, and 9 bases stayed unmatched. There are 13 residues in the CDR3. In germline, CDR1 is LNHDA, CDR2 SQIVND (reference sequence).

The chain is built from TRBV19 and TRBJ2-7; possibly TRBD2 for D (5 bases). With 5 bases removed from V and 2 bases from J, the gap between germline ends came to 19 bases. CDR3 size: 16 residues. CDR1 and CDR2 (germline): LNHDA, SQIVND (reference sequence). In nucleotides, the CDR3 is TGTGCCAGTAGTGACTCTATGGGGTCGACTACCTACGAGCAGTACTTC. Translated: CASSDSMGSTTYEQYF.

V gene TRBV5-1 combines with J gene TRBJ1-2; D unclear. Germline-derived CDR1 and CDR2 are SGHRS and YFSETQ. The CDR3 length is 13 residues. V lost 4 bases to trimming and J lost 5 bases, with 12 bases between them. This chain's CDR3 is CASSPDAVYGYTF. The CDR3 coding sequence is TGCGCCAGCAGCCCGGATGCGGTTTATGGCTACACCTTC.

V gene TRBV3-1 (or the pseudogene TRBV3-2) combines with J gene TRBJ2-7, with D unclear. The ends were cut back, 0 bases at V and 2 bases at J, with 14 bases in the middle. Germline CDR1 and CDR2: LGHDT and YNNKEL (reference sequence). The CDR3 has 16 residues. CDR3 in amino acids: CASSQDSRWIPYEQYF. CDR3 bases: TGTGCCAGCAGCCAAGATTCTAGGTGGATCCCCTACGAGCAGTACTTC.